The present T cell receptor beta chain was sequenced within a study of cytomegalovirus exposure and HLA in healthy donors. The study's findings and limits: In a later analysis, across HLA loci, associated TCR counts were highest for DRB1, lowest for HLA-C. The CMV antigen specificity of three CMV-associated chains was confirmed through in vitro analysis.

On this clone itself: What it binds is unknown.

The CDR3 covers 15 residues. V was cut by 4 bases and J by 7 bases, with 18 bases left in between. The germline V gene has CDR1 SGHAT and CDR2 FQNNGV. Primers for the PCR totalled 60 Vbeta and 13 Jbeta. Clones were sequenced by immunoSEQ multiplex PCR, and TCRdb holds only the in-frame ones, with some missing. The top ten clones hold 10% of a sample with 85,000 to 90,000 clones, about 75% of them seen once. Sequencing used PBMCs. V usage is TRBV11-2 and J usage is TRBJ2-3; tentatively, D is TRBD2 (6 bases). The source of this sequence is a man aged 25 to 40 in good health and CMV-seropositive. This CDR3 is CASSSPGLSGHTQYF. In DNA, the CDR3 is TGTGCCAGCAGCTCGCCAGGGCTTAGCGGACATACGCAGTATTTT. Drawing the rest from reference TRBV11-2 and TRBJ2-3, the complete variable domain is EAGVAQSPRYKIIEKRQSVAFWCNPISGHATLYWYQQILGQGPKLLIQFQNNGVVDDSQLPKDRFSAERLKGVDSTLKIQPAKLEDSAVYLCASSSPGLSGHTQYFGPGTRLTVL.